The 10 T cell receptor beta chains reported below all come from one sample, sequenced in a study of blood T cell repertoires in COVID-19. Here immunoSEQ multiplex PCR was the method, and the copy in TCRdb shows in-frame clones only, minus some. Of around 20,000 clones listed, 80% to 90% are singletons. The material sequenced was peripheral blood. These receptors all come from a human donor in a cohort sampled during active COVID-19. The donor label of this sample is uncertain.

This chain joins TRBV9 and TRBJ2-1, with TRBD2 identical over 8 bases. Trimming removed 0 bases from V and 5 bases from J; junction bases left unmatched: 7. The CDR3 runs to 16 residues. Germline loops: CDR1 SGDLS, CDR2 YYNGEE. CDR3 in DNA: TGTGCCAGCAGCGTAGTATTTACTAGCGGCCACAATGAGCAGTTCTTC. This encodes CASSVVFTSGHNEQFF.

This clone is medium-sized. The CDR3 reads CASSEYTYNSPLHF. CDR3 coding DNA: TGTGCCAGCAGCGAATACACCTATAATTCACCCCTCCACTTT. This chain connects TRBV9 to TRBJ1-6; no definite D call. CDR1 SGDLS and CDR2 YYNGEE come from the germline V gene. V was pared by 3 bases and J by 2 bases, with 6 bases between. CDR3 length equals 14 residues.

The chain is built from TRBV10-3 and TRBJ2-7; possible D gene TRBD2, 5 bases. This CDR3 is built from 16 residues. Trimming removed 2 bases at V and 2 bases at J, with 16 bases between. Germline loops: CDR1 ENHRY, CDR2 SYGVKD. CDR3 loop: CAISETKREYAYEQYF. The CDR3 nucleotides read TGTGCCATCAGTGAGACCAAGAGGGAATACGCCTACGAGCAGTACTTC.

This rearrangement joins TRBV7-2 to TRBJ1-1, with 8 nucleotides matching TRBD1. V lost 5 bases, J lost 3 bases, and 8 bases stayed unmatched. The CDR3 sequence is 15 residues long. Germline V gene data show CDR1 as SGHTA and CDR2 as FQGNSA. The CDR3 sequence: CASSRYRGTDTEAFF. CDR3 coding DNA: TGTGCCAGCAGCCGCTACAGGGGGACAGACACTGAAGCTTTCTTT.

The CDR3: CASSAGTQGAVIAEAFF. CDR3 DNA: TGTGCCAGCTCAGCGGGGACACAGGGGGCCGTAATCGCTGAAGCTTTCTTT. J is TRBJ1-1 and V is TRBV18, with 9 bases identical to TRBD1. In germline, CDR1 is KGHSH, CDR2 LQKENI. CDR3 length: 17 residues. V gave up 5 bases and J gave up 6 bases; unmatched junction bases: 16.

This clone occurred once. An end of the junction does not agree with germline; a read error may underlie this. This sequence joins TRBV5-1 and TRBJ2-1; D perhaps matches TRBD2 (5 bases). The CDR3 spans 14 residues. Germline CDR1 and CDR2: SGHRS and YFSETQ. CDR3 sequence reads: CASSLGGSYSEQFF. The CDR3 coding sequence is TGCGCCAGCAGCTTGGGTGGGAGTTACAGTGAGCAGTTCTTC.

This clone was counted between two and nine times. This rearrangement joins TRBV19 to TRBJ1-1, with D perhaps TRBD1 (6 bases). The ends were cut back, 2 bases at V and 6 bases at J, with 10 bases in the middle. The CDR3 runs 13 residues. Germline V gene sequence: CDR1 LNHDA, CDR2 SQIVND (reference sequence). The CDR3 protein is CASSINRDAEAFF. CDR3 coding DNA: TGTGCCAGTAGTATAAACAGGGACGCTGAAGCTTTCTTT.

This chain connects TRBV7-8 to TRBJ2-2; no clear D. Germline lookup yields CDR1 SGHVS and CDR2 FQNEAQ. This CDR3 region has 13 residues. V lost 1 base and J 6 bases, leaving 6 bases between the germline ends. DNA for the CDR3: TGTGCCAGCAGCTTAGGGCAGGCCGGGGAGCTGTTTTTT. Encoded protein: CASSLGQAGELFF.

The CDR3 DNA is TGTGCCAGCAGTGACTCGAGGCAGGGCCTTTATAATTCACCCCTCCACTTT. Translated, it gives CASSDSRQGLYNSPLHF. J is TRBJ1-6 and V is TRBV6-4; TRBD1 might be the D (5 bases). V was pared by 0 bases and J by 4 bases, with 13 bases between. This CDR3 region has 17 residues. The germline V gene encodes CDR1 MRHNA and CDR2 SNTAGT.

V usage is TRBV27 and J usage is TRBJ2-1, with TRBD2 identical over 12 bases. This CDR3 contains 16 residues. The V gene end was trimmed by 6 bases and the J gene end by 6 bases; junction bases not matched to a gene: 9. Germline-derived CDR1 and CDR2 are MNHEY and SMNVEV (reference sequence). As DNA, the CDR3 is TGTGCCAGCAGCAAAGGGGCTAGCGGGAGGGGCAATGAGCAGTTCTTC. This gives the protein CASSKGASGRGNEQFF.